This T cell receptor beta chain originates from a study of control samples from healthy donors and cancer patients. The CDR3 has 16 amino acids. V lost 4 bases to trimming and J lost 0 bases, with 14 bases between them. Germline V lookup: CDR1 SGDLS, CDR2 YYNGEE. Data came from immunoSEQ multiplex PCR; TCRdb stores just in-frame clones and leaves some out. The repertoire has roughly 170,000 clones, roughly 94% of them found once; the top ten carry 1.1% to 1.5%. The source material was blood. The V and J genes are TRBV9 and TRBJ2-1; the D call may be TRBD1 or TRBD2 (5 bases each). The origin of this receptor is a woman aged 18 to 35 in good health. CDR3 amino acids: CASSSRDGSSYNEQFF. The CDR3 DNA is TGTGCCAGCAGCTCCCGGGACGGTAGCTCCTACAATGAGCAGTTCTTC.